At least ten counts were recorded for the clone carrying this TCR beta chain. What it recognizes is unknown. The sequence runs out 3 residues before the end of the CDR3; the remainder is reconstructed from the germline J gene. These data originate in a study of T cell clonality in common variable immunodeficiency. Whole-study findings and limits: Fewer TCRbeta clones were shared among CVID subjects than controls.

V lost 0 bases and J 6 bases, leaving 11 bases between the germline ends. The CDR3 totals 14 residues. In germline, CDR1 is SGHTA, CDR2 FQGNSA. The repertoire was sequenced with immunoSEQ multiplex PCR; TCRdb's copy has only in-frame clones and lacks some. This sample includes approximately 44,000 clones with no singletons; its ten biggest clones take up about 9.4%. This chain joins TRBV7-2 and TRBJ1-1, with D perhaps TRBD1 (6 bases). The receptor was derived from a person aged 18 to 69 in good health. Sequencing was done on a sample of peripheral blood mononuclear cells. The CDR3 protein is CASSLAGGGAEAFF. CDR3 DNA, as far as it was read: TGTGCCAGCAGCTTAGCAGGAGGGGGGGCTGAA.